Sequencing of this TCR beta chain was carried out in a study of blood T cell repertoires in COVID-19. Overall study context: Donors in the United States, Italy and Spain gave samples during acute or convalescent COVID-19. T cells, B-cell-depleted T cells, or PBMCs provided the cDNA or gDNA that served as material.

V was clipped by 8 bases and J by 7 bases; unmatched bases: 8. Germline V gene data show CDR1 as SNHLY and CDR2 as FYNNEI. CDR3 length equals 12 residues. Original data processing: Quantification of nucleated cells was approximated via reference gene primer amplification. The repertoire was sequenced with immunoSEQ multiplex PCR; TCRdb's copy has only in-frame clones and lacks some. Clonal size and the V and J genes are those of that table, whereas D and trimming came from the DNA. The sample consists of tens of thousands of clones, approximately 80% of them appearing once. The clonotype comes from a human donor in a cohort sampled during active COVID-19. Sequenced input: peripheral blood. The chain recombines TRBV2 with TRBJ2-7, with 7 nucleotides matching TRBD2. The CDR3 loop is CASFNTGGEQYF. DNA for the CDR3: TGTGCCAGCTTTAACACCGGGGGGGAGCAGTACTTC.